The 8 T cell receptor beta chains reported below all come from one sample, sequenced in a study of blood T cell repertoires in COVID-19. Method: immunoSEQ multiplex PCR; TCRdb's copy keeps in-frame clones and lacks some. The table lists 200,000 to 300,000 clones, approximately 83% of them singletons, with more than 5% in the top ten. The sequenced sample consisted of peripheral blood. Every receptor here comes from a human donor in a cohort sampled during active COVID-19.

The CDR3 coding sequence is TGTGCCAGCAGCGTAGCGGGATCGGGTCTAGGGGAGCAGTACTTC. Encoded protein: CASSVAGSGLGEQYF. The rearrangement links TRBV9 to TRBJ2-7; TRBD2 is a possible D gene (5 bases). The CDR3 is made up of 15 amino acids. CDR1 and CDR2 from the germline V gene are SGDLS and YYNGEE. V gave up 0 bases and J gave up 7 bases, with 17 bases separating them.

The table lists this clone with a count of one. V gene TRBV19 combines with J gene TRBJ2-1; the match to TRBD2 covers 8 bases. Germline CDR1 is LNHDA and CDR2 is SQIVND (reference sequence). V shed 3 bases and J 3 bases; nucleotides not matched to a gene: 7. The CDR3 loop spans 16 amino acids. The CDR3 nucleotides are TGTGCCAGTAGTATGAAGCGGGGGACCGTCTACAATGAGCAGTTCTTC. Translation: CASSMKRGTVYNEQFF.

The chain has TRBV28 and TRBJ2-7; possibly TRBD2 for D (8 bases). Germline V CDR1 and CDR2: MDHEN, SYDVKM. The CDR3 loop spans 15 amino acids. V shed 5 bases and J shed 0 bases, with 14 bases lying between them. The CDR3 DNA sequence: TGTGCCAGCAGTCTTAGCGGGACAGTCTCCTACGAGCAGTACTTC. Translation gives CASSLSGTVSYEQYF.

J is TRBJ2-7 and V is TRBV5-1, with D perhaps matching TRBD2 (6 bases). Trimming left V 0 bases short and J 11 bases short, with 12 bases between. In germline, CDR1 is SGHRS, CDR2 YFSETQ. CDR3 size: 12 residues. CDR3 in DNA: TGCGCCAGCAGCTTGGACGGCGGAGGGGAGTACTTC. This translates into CASSLDGGGEYF.

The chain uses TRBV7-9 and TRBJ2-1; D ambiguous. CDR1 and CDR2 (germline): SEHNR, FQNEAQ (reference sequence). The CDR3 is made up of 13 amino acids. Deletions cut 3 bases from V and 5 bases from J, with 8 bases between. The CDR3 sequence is CASSFDSHNEQFF. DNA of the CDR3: TGTGCCAGCAGCTTCGATAGCCACAATGAGCAGTTCTTC.

CDR3 DNA sequence: TGTGCCAGCAGCGTAGAGGGTAGCGGGGCGCATGAGCAGTTCTTC. Translation: CASSVEGSGAHEQFF. The chain combines TRBV9 with TRBJ2-1, with 8 bases identical to TRBD2. The germline V gene has CDR1 SGDLS and CDR2 YYNGEE. The V and J ends lost 0 bases and 8 bases, in that order; junction bases with no gene match: 7. The CDR3 sequence is 15 residues long.

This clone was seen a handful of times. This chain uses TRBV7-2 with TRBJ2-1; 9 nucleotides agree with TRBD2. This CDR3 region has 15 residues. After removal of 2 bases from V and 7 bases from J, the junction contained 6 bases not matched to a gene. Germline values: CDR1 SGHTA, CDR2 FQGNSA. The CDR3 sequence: CASSLQAGGLNEQFF. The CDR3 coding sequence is TGTGCCAGCAGCTTACAGGCGGGAGGGCTAAATGAGCAGTTCTTC.

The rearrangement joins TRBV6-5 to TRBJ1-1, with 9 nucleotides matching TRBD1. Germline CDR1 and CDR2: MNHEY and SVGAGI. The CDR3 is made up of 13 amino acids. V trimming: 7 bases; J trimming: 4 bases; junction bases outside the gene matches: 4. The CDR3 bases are TGTGCCAGCATGGAGACAGGGGGCACTGAAGCTTTCTTT. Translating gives CASMETGGTEAFF.